This entry lists 30 T cell receptor beta chains sequenced from one sample in a study of T cell responses to AZD1222 COVID-19 vaccine. Libraries were prepared by immunoSEQ multiplex PCR; TCRdb keeps only in-frame clonotypes and omits some of them. The top ten clones hold almost 5.5% of a sample with about 120,000 clones, roughly 89% of them seen once. Sequences were derived from peripheral blood, sampled on day 0 of AZD1222 vaccination. Receptors originate from an adult in good health.

V and J are TRBV19 and TRBJ2-1, with 7 bases aligning to TRBD2. From germline, CDR1 is LNHDA and CDR2 SQIVND (reference sequence). The V gene end was trimmed by 9 bases and the J gene end by 3 bases; junction bases not matched to a gene: 8. The CDR3 totals 14 residues. CDR3 DNA: TGTGCCAGCCAACCCGGGACTAACTACAATGAGCAGTTCTTC. It yields the protein CASQPGTNYNEQFF.

J is TRBJ2-1 and V is TRBV7-3, with 9 nucleotides matching TRBD1. With V trimmed by 5 bases and J by 8 bases, 13 bases remained unmatched. Germline lookup yields CDR1 SGHTA and CDR2 FQGTGA. This CDR3 has 16 amino acids. This chain's CDR3 is CASSPSRDRAGYEQFF. The DNA for the CDR3 is TGTGCCAGCAGCCCCAGCCGGGACAGGGCTGGCTATGAGCAGTTCTTC. The full variable domain, its missing parts supplied by reference TRBV7-3 and TRBJ2-1, is GAGVSQTPSNKVTEKGKYVELRCDPISGHTALYWYRQSLGQGPEFLIYFQGTGAADDSGLPNDRFFAVRPEGSVSTLKIQRTERGDSAVYLCASSPSRDRAGYEQFFGPGTRLTVL.

This clone was counted a few times. This chain joins TRBV5-1 and TRBJ1-5; D perhaps matches TRBD1 (6 bases). Germline values: CDR1 SGHRS, CDR2 YFSETQ. CDR3 length: 13 residues. Trimming removed 2 bases from V and 5 bases from J, with 8 bases in between. The CDR3 nucleotides are TGCGCCAGCAGCTTTGCAGGGGATCAGCCCCAGCATTTT. Translated: CASSFAGDQPQHF.

In its sample, this clone was seen once. The rearrangement links TRBV2 to TRBJ1-1, with a weak D call TRBD1 (6 bases). The CDR3 totals 12 residues. V was cut by 4 bases and J by 7 bases, with 10 bases left in between. The V gene's germline CDR1 is SNHLY and CDR2 FYNNEI. CDR3 sequence: CASSGGADEAFF. CDR3 DNA sequence: TGTGCCAGCAGTGGGGGGGCAGATGAAGCTTTCTTT.

The CDR3 region has the DNA TGTGCCAGCAGTTTCAGGCACCCGAACACCGGGGAGCTGTTTTTT. It codes for CASSFRHPNTGELFF. The V gene is TRBV27, the J gene TRBJ2-2; no definite D call. The CDR3 consists of 15 residues. V was cut by 3 bases and J by 0 bases, with 8 bases left in between. Germline values: CDR1 MNHEY, CDR2 SMNVEV (reference sequence).

This chain joins TRBV29-1 and TRBJ1-1; 7 bases agree with TRBD1. This CDR3 region has 13 residues. Looked up from germline, CDR1 is SQVTM and CDR2 is ANQGSEA. Trimming cost V 7 bases and J 4 bases; bases outside gene matches: 9. The DNA of the CDR3 is TGCAGCGCTACCACAGGGGTTGGCACTGAAGCTTTCTTT. Amino acid sequence: CSATTGVGTEAFF.

This chain's CDR3 is CASSKFRDTQYF. The DNA for the CDR3 is TGCGCCAGCAGCAAGTTTAGGGATACGCAGTATTTT. V is TRBV5-1 and J is TRBJ2-3; unclear D gene. The CDR3 has 12 residues. Germline V gene data show CDR1 as SGHRS and CDR2 as YFSETQ. V was shortened by 4 bases and J by 6 bases, with 9 bases between the two germline ends.

The V and J genes are TRBV28 and TRBJ2-7; weak D call: TRBD1 (6 bases). CDR3 length equals 15 residues. Germline V gene lookup returns CDR1 MDHEN and CDR2 SYDVKM. V was trimmed by 7 bases and J by 2 bases, leaving 18 bases between them. The CDR3 loop reads CASIQGPRGAYEQYF. The CDR3 nucleotides are TGTGCCAGCATTCAGGGGCCTAGAGGGGCCTACGAGCAGTACTTC.

The J gene is TRBJ2-1, the V gene TRBV4-2; no definite D call. Germline V gene lookup returns CDR1 LGHNA and CDR2 YNFKEQ. The CDR3 consists of 12 residues. Trimming took 0 bases from V and 10 from J, leaving 7 bases between them. CDR3 DNA sequence: TGTGCCAGCAGCCAAGATGGCAGGGAGCAGTTCTTC. It translates to CASSQDGREQFF.

This sequence joins TRBV2 and TRBJ1-5; TRBD1 might be the D (5 bases). The CDR3 covers 14 residues. Trimming took off 3 bases at V and 6 bases at J, with 12 bases between the two ends. In germline, CDR1 is SNHLY, CDR2 FYNNEI. The chain's CDR3 is CASSEGRPGQPQHF. The CDR3 region has the DNA TGTGCCAGCAGTGAGGGGCGGCCCGGTCAGCCCCAGCATTTT.

The V call is TRBV27, the J call TRBJ2-3; 7 bases align to TRBD2. CDR1 and CDR2 from the germline V gene are MNHEY and SMNVEV (reference sequence). Unmatched junction bases numbered 11, after V lost 6 bases and J lost 2 bases. The CDR3 is 16 residues long. The CDR3 DNA sequence: TGTGCCAGCAGCCGCCCAGCTAGCGGATACACAGATACGCAGTATTTT. Translating gives CASSRPASGYTDTQYF.

This chain connects TRBV28 to TRBJ1-1, with D unresolved. The V gene's germline CDR1 is MDHEN and CDR2 SYDVKM. Trimming stripped 5 bases from V and 1 base from J, with 14 bases between. This CDR3 has 15 amino acids. The DNA of the CDR3 is TGTGCCAGCAGTCCCCGGGTAGGAGGGAACACTGAAGCTTTCTTT. Translating gives CASSPRVGGNTEAFF.

The J gene is TRBJ1-1, the V gene TRBV9; TRBD1 is a possible D gene (6 bases). The V end was cut by 3 bases, the J end by 4 bases, with 10 bases between. CDR3 length: 13 residues. Germline CDR1 SGDLS, CDR2 YYNGEE. CDR3 residues: CASSEGVSTEAFF. The CDR3 nucleotides are TGTGCCAGCAGCGAGGGGGTGAGCACTGAAGCTTTCTTT.

The V and J genes are TRBV5-1 and TRBJ1-1, with 7 bases lining up with TRBD1. Germline assignment: CDR1 SGHRS and CDR2 YFSETQ. This CDR3 comprises 14 residues. The ends lost 4 bases at V and 3 bases at J; junction bases unmatched: 6. As DNA, the CDR3 is TGCGCCAGCAGCGTAAAACAGGGGTACACTGAAGCTTTCTTT. Protein sequence: CASSVKQGYTEAFF.

The rearrangement links TRBV2 to TRBJ1-6; D gene ambiguous. V shed 9 bases and J shed 5 bases, with 14 bases lying between them. Looked up from germline, CDR1 is SNHLY and CDR2 is FYNNEI. CDR3 length: 14 residues. CDR3 sequence reads: CASLPQVNNSPLHF. CDR3 coding DNA: TGTGCCAGTTTACCTCAGGTCAATAATTCACCCCTCCACTTT.

The chain uses TRBV4-2 and TRBJ2-7, with D perhaps matching TRBD1 (5 bases). Germline assignment: CDR1 LGHNA and CDR2 YNFKEQ. Deletions cut 2 bases from V and 1 base from J, with 12 bases between. The CDR3 length is 15 residues. CDR3 sequence (DNA): TGTGCCAGCAGCCAATCGATAGGGGAATCCTACGAGCAGTACTTC. Amino acid sequence: CASSQSIGESYEQYF.

CDR3: CASSVGFLGNEQFF. Here the CDR3 DNA reads TGTGCCAGCAGCGTGGGATTCCTCGGCAATGAGCAGTTCTTC. V usage is TRBV9 and J usage is TRBJ2-1, with D hard to call. The germline V gene encodes CDR1 SGDLS and CDR2 YYNGEE. V was pared by 2 bases and J by 6 bases, with 12 bases between. The CDR3 is 14 amino acids.

This chain connects TRBV18 to TRBJ1-3; D possibly corresponds to TRBD1 (5 bases). Germline-derived CDR1 and CDR2 are KGHSH and LQKENI. Trimming pared 5 bases from V and 0 bases from J, leaving 11 bases between. This CDR3 is 15 amino acids long. As DNA, the CDR3 is TGTGCCAGCTCAAAGGGACGTAACTCTGGAAACACCATATATTTT. As protein: CASSKGRNSGNTIYF.

The rearrangement links TRBV16 to TRBJ1-1; no definite D call. The CDR3 is 13 amino acids. V lost 2 bases and J lost 3, with 7 bases in between. Germline V gene data show CDR1 as KGHSY and CDR2 as FQNENV. The CDR3 is CASSQPGYTEAFF. The CDR3 DNA reads as TGTGCCAGCAGCCAACCGGGTTACACTGAAGCTTTCTTT. Complete variable domain (other parts from reference TRBV16 and TRBJ1-1): GEEVAQTPKHLVRGEGQKAKLYCAPIKGHSYVFWYQQVLKNEFKFLISFQNENVFDETGMPKERFSAKCLPNSPCSLEIQATKLEDSAVYFCASSQPGYTEAFFGQGTRLTVV.

The V gene is TRBV13, the J gene TRBJ1-1; 7 nucleotides agree with TRBD1. Germline CDR1 PRHDT, CDR2 FYEKMQ (reference sequence). The V gene end was trimmed by 5 bases and the J gene end by 6 bases; junction bases not matched to a gene: 9. CDR3 length: 14 amino acids. The CDR3 coding sequence is TGTGCCAGCAGCCGCATGACAGGGTTCGCTGAAGCTTTCTTT. Translating it yields CASSRMTGFAEAFF.

The CDR3 sequence: CASSQQGGDQPQHF. In nucleotides, the CDR3 is TGTGCCAGCAGCCAACAGGGAGGGGATCAGCCCCAGCATTTT. The chain recombines TRBV9 with TRBJ1-5, with a tentative D call TRBD1 (6 bases). Trimming cost V 4 bases and J 5 bases, with 13 bases left between them. This CDR3 comprises 14 residues. Germline CDR1 reads SGDLS; CDR2 reads YYNGEE. The whole variable domain, filled in from reference TRBV9 and TRBJ1-5, reads DSGVTQTPKHLITATGQRVTLRCSPRSGDLSVYWYQQSLDQGLQFLIQYYNGEERAKGNILERFSAQQFPDLHSELNLSSLELGDSALYFCASSQQGGDQPQHFGDGTRLSIL.

This chain joins TRBV5-1 and TRBJ2-2; the D gene is possibly TRBD1 (5 bases). The germline V gene has CDR1 SGHRS and CDR2 YFSETQ. V lost 0 bases and J 4 bases, leaving 10 bases between the germline ends. The CDR3 has 15 amino acids. The CDR3 sequence is CASSLGPGFTGELFF. The CDR3 bases are TGCGCCAGCAGCTTGGGTCCAGGGTTCACCGGGGAGCTGTTTTTT.

The chain is built from TRBV9 and TRBJ2-1; 13 nucleotides line up with TRBD2. The junction had 10 bases not matched to a gene; V was cut back by 4 bases and J by 0 bases. The CDR3 loop spans 19 amino acids. CDR1 is SGDLS and CDR2 is YYNGEE in the germline V gene. CDR3 coding DNA: TGTGCCAGCAGCCGGGGACTAGCGGGACGAGGGAGCTCCTACAATGAGCAGTTCTTC. This gives the protein CASSRGLAGRGSSYNEQFF.

This clone was seen once. The CDR3 coding sequence is TGCGCCAGCAGCTTGGACAGCACCTACGAGCAGTACTTC. As protein: CASSLDSTYEQYF. This chain connects TRBV5-1 to TRBJ2-7; D remains ambiguous. The CDR3 has 13 residues. Per germline, CDR1 SGHRS and CDR2 YFSETQ. Trimming took 0 bases from V and 2 from J, leaving 6 bases between them.

The J gene is TRBJ2-7, the V gene TRBV7-3; perhaps TRBD2 as D (5 bases). Trimming left V 5 bases short and J 2 bases short, with 10 bases between. CDR1 SGHTA and CDR2 FQGTGA come from the germline V gene. The CDR3 covers 13 residues. The CDR3 bases are TGTGCCAGCAGCCCCACCGGGGCCTACGAGCAGTACTTC. Its protein product is CASSPTGAYEQYF.

This clone was seen only a few times. The chain links TRBV18 to TRBJ1-6, with unresolved D. This CDR3 region has 14 residues. Germline V gene lookup returns CDR1 KGHSH and CDR2 LQKENI. Trimming cost V 1 base and J 7 bases, with 8 bases left between them. The CDR3 coding sequence is TGTGCCAGCTCACCACAGGGTCCCAATTCACCCCTCCACTTT. Translated: CASSPQGPNSPLHF. The full variable domain, its missing parts supplied by reference TRBV18 and TRBJ1-6, is NAGVMQNPRHLVRRRGQEARLRCSPMKGHSHVYWYRQLPEEGLKFMVYLQKENIIDESGMPKERFSAEFPKEGPSILRIQQVVRGDSAAYFCASSPQGPNSPLHFGNGTRLTVT.

The chain links TRBV19 to TRBJ1-5; weak D call: TRBD1 (5 bases). The CDR3 totals 16 residues. In germline, CDR1 is LNHDA, CDR2 SQIVND (reference sequence). V gave up 6 bases and J gave up 2 bases, with 17 bases separating them. The CDR3 DNA follows: TGTGCCAGTAGCGCCCTCCGGGACGGCGGCAATCAGCCCCAGCATTTT. Protein: CASSALRDGGNQPQHF.

This chain joins TRBV28 and TRBJ1-3, with D unclear. V dropped 8 bases and J dropped 2 bases, with 13 bases sitting between them. Germline V gives CDR1 MDHEN, CDR2 SYDVKM. The CDR3 totals 14 residues. Here the CDR3 reads CASEKRATGNTIYF. CDR3 DNA sequence: TGTGCCAGCGAAAAAAGGGCCACTGGAAACACCATATATTTT.

The rearrangement joins TRBV28 to TRBJ2-7; 7 bases agree with TRBD1. CDR1 is MDHEN and CDR2 is SYDVKM in the germline V gene. This CDR3 comprises 13 residues. With 6 bases clipped from V and 4 bases from J, the junction kept 6 bases outside the gene matches. The CDR3 DNA follows: TGTGCCAGCAGGTTGACAGGGTGGTACGAGCAGTACTTC. This sequence encodes CASRLTGWYEQYF.

The chain has TRBV11-3 and TRBJ2-1; D is unclear. V lost 2 bases and J lost 7, with 12 bases in between. CDR3 length: 14 residues. CDR1 is SGHNT and CDR2 is YENEEA in the germline V gene. DNA of the CDR3: TGTGCCAGCAGCTTAAGTAAGGGAAGGAATGAGCAGTTCTTC. Translation: CASSLSKGRNEQFF.